The entry below gives a single T cell receptor beta chain sequence along with its context. Sequenced by immunoSEQ multiplex PCR; TCRdb stores in-frame clones only, minus some. The sample has 150,000 to 200,000 clones, just over 85% seen once. The sample is drawn from a study of blood T cell repertoires in COVID-19. What was sequenced was peripheral blood. The receptor comes from a man aged 45 to 65 with active or convalescent COVID-19.

The CDR3 here is CASRPSKGGGETQYF. DNA for the CDR3: TGTGCCAGCAGACCGTCTAAAGGGGGCGGGGAGACCCAGTACTTC. This chain links TRBV28 with TRBJ2-5, with TRBD1 matching over 7 bases. The CDR3 sequence is 15 residues long. V gave up 6 bases and J gave up 5 bases; unmatched junction bases: 12. CDR1 and CDR2 from the germline V gene are MDHEN and SYDVKM.